One and the same sample provided the 8 T cell receptor beta chains below, sequenced in a study of blood T cells in healthy people across ages. Sample-barcoded 5' priming and a J-beta primer mix drove a second PCR of about 7 to 12 cycles. TCRdb redid the calling of the 5' RACE reads with MiXCR, one entry per CDR3 protein. The sample comprises a few hundred thousand distinct CDR3 sequences, roughly 26% of which are singletons, and roughly 30% rests with the top ten. The sample comprised blood. Receptors were obtained from a woman between 65 and 79 years old in good health.

The rearrangement joins TRBV4-1 to TRBJ2-5; D may be TRBD1 or TRBD2 (5 bases each). Germline CDR1 MGHRA, CDR2 YSYEKL. The CDR3 is 16 residues long. Trimming cost V 0 bases and J 9 bases, with 20 bases left between them. The CDR3 bases are TGCGCCAGCAGCCAAGATTGGGGCGGGCCTGAGGGCGCCCAGTACTTC. Translating it yields CASSQDWGGPEGAQYF.

This chain connects TRBV27 to TRBJ1-6; D is unresolved. Trimming took 6 bases from V and 4 from J, leaving 16 bases between them. Per germline, CDR1 MNHEY and CDR2 SMNVEV (reference sequence). The CDR3 is 16 residues long. The chain's CDR3 is CASRSLRRDYNSPLHF. CDR3 bases: TGTGCCAGCAGGTCTTTAAGGAGAGATTATAATTCACCCCTCCACTTT.

The V call is TRBV6-2 or TRBV6-3, the J call TRBJ2-5; D may be TRBD2 (5 bases). TRBJ2-7 explains the end of the DNA better; the J call may be wrong. The CDR3 has 14 residues. The germline CDR1 and CDR2 sequences are MNHEY and SVGEGT. The CDR3, as DNA: TGTGCCAGCGTCCGAGGAGGATCCCTCTACGAGCAGTACTTC. It encodes CASVRGGSLYEQYF.

This chain uses TRBV7-6 with TRBJ2-5; D might be TRBD2 (6 bases). CDR3 length equals 15 residues. Germline-derived CDR1 and CDR2 are SGHVS and FNYEAQ. Trimming removed 4 bases at V and 2 bases at J, with 14 bases between. In DNA form, the CDR3 reads TGTGCCAGCAGCTCACCGGGGACTTCGCAAGAGACCCAGTACTTC. This gives the protein CASSSPGTSQETQYF.

The chain employs TRBV20-1 and TRBJ2-5; 9 bases fit TRBD1. Germline trimming cut 2 bases from V and 4 bases from J; bases unmatched to any gene: 8. The germline V gene encodes CDR1 DFQATT and CDR2 SNEGSKA (reference sequence). The CDR3 extends over 15 amino acids. CDR3 protein: CSARPWTGVAETQYF. In DNA, the CDR3 is TGCAGTGCTAGACCTTGGACAGGGGTGGCAGAGACCCAGTACTTC.

This clonotype was seen a handful of times. The chain recombines TRBV7-2 with TRBJ1-4, with a weak D call TRBD1 (5 bases). Deletions cut 3 bases from V and 4 bases from J, with 9 bases between. Germline values: CDR1 SGHTA, CDR2 FQGNSA. This CDR3 is built from 14 residues. CDR3 protein: CASSFQGDNEKLFF. The DNA of the CDR3 is TGTGCCAGCAGCTTTCAAGGGGATAATGAAAAACTGTTTTTT.

V and J are TRBV28 and TRBJ2-3; unclear D gene. CDR1 and CDR2 (germline): MDHEN, SYDVKM. V was trimmed by 4 bases and J by 8 bases, leaving 13 bases between them. This CDR3 is 13 amino acids long. CDR3 sequence (DNA): TGTGCCAGCAGTTCGACCCCCCTGGCTACGCAGTATTTT. Residues: CASSSTPLATQYF.

This clonotype has only a few counts. V and J are TRBV19 and TRBJ2-3; possible D gene TRBD2, 5 bases. The CDR3 is 18 residues long. The germline gives CDR1 LNHDA, CDR2 SQIVND (reference sequence). Trimming removed 3 bases at V and 0 bases at J, with 19 bases between. The CDR3 DNA is TGTGCCAGTAGTATCGTGCGGCGCCTAGCAGAGAGCACAGATACGCAGTATTTT. The encoded protein is CASSIVRRLAESTDTQYF. Complete variable domain (other parts from reference TRBV19 and TRBJ2-3): DGGITQSPKYLFRKEGQNVTLSCEQNLNHDAMYWYRQDPGQGLRLIYYSQIVNDFQKGDIAEGYSVSREKKESFPLTVTSAQKNPTAFYLCASSIVRRLAESTDTQYFGPGTRLTVL.